This T cell receptor beta chain was recovered during a study of CD8 T cells in Susac syndrome. Points from the study as a whole: The relatively small number of individuals in the TCR sequencing and HLA analysis was acknowledged by the study.

In the case of this clonotype: Antigen specificity is unknown.

The RNA input was about 0.5 to 1 ug, and it was reverse transcribed with random hexamers. Amplification of TCR beta CDR3 across 54 Vbeta and 13 Jbeta was performed with immunoSEQ multiplex PCR. TCRdb itself ran the immunoSEQ multiplex PCR reads through MiXCR, one entry per CDR3 protein. The repertoire has 150,000 to 200,000 distinct CDR3 sequences, about 90% of them found once; the top ten carry 0.065% to 0.1%. Isolation of CD8+ and CD4+ T cells was performed negatively, whereas enrichment of TEMRA cells was done by FACS. Input material: CD4+ T cells from PBMCs. The clonotype was recovered from a human donor in good health.

The CDR3 reads CASSDMGARGTEAFF. The CDR3 region has the DNA TGTGCCAGCAGTGACATGGGGGCGCGGGGCACTGAAGCTTTCTTT. This rearrangement joins TRBV6-1 to TRBJ1-1; D possibly corresponds to TRBD1 (6 bases). This CDR3 comprises 15 residues. In germline, CDR1 is MNHNS, CDR2 SASEGT. Deletions cut 3 bases from V and 4 bases from J, with 15 bases between.